This T cell receptor (beta chain) emerged from a study of cytomegalovirus exposure and HLA in healthy donors (dated by TCRdb to the late 2010s). Background on the whole study: According to a later analysis, one platform produced both the roughly 120 validation repertoires and the 700 or so repertoires of the first cohort. The study aimed to test whether cataloging public T cell receptors could reveal signatures of past pathogen exposure. A separate validation cohort of over 95 different subjects was used in addition to the roughly 640-subject first cohort. High-throughput TCR immunosequencing, statistical association of individual TCRs with disease status, and machine learning were combined to predict cytomegalovirus infection status.

The library was made by the immunoSEQ multiplex PCR assay. Turning to the authors' computational methods: A statistical classification framework was built to diagnose cytomegalovirus status from the catalog of TCR beta chain sequences. TCRdb stores this immuneACCESS table with in-frame sequences only. Part of the clones is absent; in the studies checked, under half of the shortfall reflects unresolved V genes, and no reason is known for the rest. From that table come the V and J calls and clone size; the DNA was used to work out D and trimming. This sample holds about 98,000 clones; roughly 87% were observed only once. Jointly, the top ten make up about 6.5% of the sample. In the case of this clone: This receptor's antigen is unknown. No base qualities exist here, and no much larger clone lies one base off it.

V loses 2 bases at its end and J loses 2 bases; junction bases beyond the gene matches: 8. The germline V gene provides CDR1 SQVTM and CDR2 ANQGSEA. From cysteine to phenylalanine, the CDR3 is 16 amino acids long. Left in the record is the CDR3 DNA by itself, 48 bases read in frame from the first base. Separate from the roughly 630-subject first cohort, the validation cohort of around 130 subjects was the group to which the donors belonged. General study outcomes and caveats: In a later analysis, TCRs clustered in the first cohort were found to also tend to co-occur in the 130 or so validation repertoires, with about 94% of cluster scores above 0. Cytomegalovirus status was reported to be diagnosed by the classifier with high specificity and sensitivity in both the original and validation cohorts. All 120 or so repertoires were used to score co-occurrence in the validation cohort in a later analysis, because that analysis had no HLA typing for the cohort. Across donors, most TCR sequences were observed very rarely, whereas some public TCRs were present in many individuals. In vitro tests confirmed that a few of the cytomegalovirus-associated TCR beta chains recognize cytomegalovirus antigens. In the study, approximately 160 TCR beta chains were listed as associated with cytomegalovirus. It was suggested by the authors that the approach could potentially be generalized to other disease states and immunological phenotypes.

This receptor was identified in a man aged 18 to 29 in good health and CMV-seropositive. Sequencing was done on a sample of PBMCs. The rearrangement combines TRBV29-1 with TRBJ2-3, with TRBD2 matching 9 junction bases. Read as DNA, the sequence is TGCAGCGTTGAAAAGAGTCTAGCGGGGACCACAGATACGCAGTATTTT. This gives the protein CSVEKSLAGTTDTQYF.